These 27 T cell receptor beta chains came from one sample sequenced in a study of T cell responses to AZD1222 COVID-19 vaccine. The table came from immunoSEQ multiplex PCR; TCRdb's copy has only in-frame clones and leaves some out. The repertoire holds some 150,000 clones, with roughly 90% as singletons. The sample was peripheral blood, taken 28 days after the second AZD1222 dose. Receptor source: an adult who received the AZD1222 COVID-19 vaccine.

V usage is TRBV5-4 and J usage is TRBJ1-2; 9 bases agree with TRBD1. The ends lost 4 bases at V and 4 bases at J; junction bases unmatched: 2. This CDR3 spans 13 amino acids. Germline V gene sequence: CDR1 SGHNT, CDR2 YYREEE (reference sequence). DNA of the CDR3: TGTGCCAGCAGCCCGGGACAGGGCTATGGCTACACCTTC. The encoded protein is CASSPGQGYGYTF.

The V call is TRBV28, the J call TRBJ1-5; 8 positions match TRBD1. Germline V CDR1 and CDR2: MDHEN, SYDVKM. CDR3 size: 14 residues. Trimming at V came to 6 bases and at J to 6 bases, leaving 7 bases not matched to a gene. The CDR3 region has the DNA TGTGCCAGCAGCGGACAGGGAAGAACTCAGCCCCAGCATTTT. This codes for CASSGQGRTQPQHF.

This clone was seen just once. The chain couples TRBV5-4 to TRBJ2-7, with 13 positions matching TRBD2. Unmatched junction bases numbered 10, after V lost 4 bases and J lost 6 bases. CDR1 is SGHNT and CDR2 is YYREEE in the germline V gene (reference sequence). The CDR3 runs to 16 residues. In DNA form, the CDR3 reads TGTGCCAGCAGCCCCCAAACTAGCGGGAGGGCCGGCGAGCAGTACTTC. Amino acid sequence: CASSPQTSGRAGEQYF.

The rearrangement uses TRBV11-2 and TRBJ1-3; maybe TRBD1 (5 bases). V was pared by 5 bases and J by 0 bases, with 17 bases between. Germline loops: CDR1 SGHAT, CDR2 FQNNGV. The CDR3 length is 17 residues. In nucleotides, the CDR3 is TGTGCCAGCAGCCCGCGGGACTCCGCAAACTCTGGAAACACCATATATTTT. This gives the protein CASSPRDSANSGNTIYF.

The V and J genes are TRBV4-1 and TRBJ1-2, with D tentatively TRBD1 (5 bases). From germline, CDR1 is MGHRA and CDR2 YSYEKL. The ends were cut back, 0 bases at V and 7 bases at J, with 15 bases in the middle. The length of the CDR3 is 15 residues. The CDR3 coding sequence is TGCGCCAGCAGCCAAGATCAGGGATTAAGAGGTGGCTACACCTTC. Amino acid sequence: CASSQDQGLRGGYTF.

The chain couples TRBV9 to TRBJ1-3; D possibly corresponds to TRBD1 (5 bases). Germline V gene sequence: CDR1 SGDLS, CDR2 YYNGEE. The V and J ends lost 0 bases and 1 base respectively, with 14 bases between them. CDR3 length: 17 amino acids. CDR3 coding DNA: TGTGCCAGCAGCGTAGAAGGGGAAGGCGGGTCTGGAAACACCATATATTTT. Its protein is CASSVEGEGGSGNTIYF.

The rearrangement uses TRBV19 and TRBJ2-5; D is ambiguous. V dropped 5 bases and J dropped 5 bases, with 12 bases sitting between them. The CDR3 has 13 residues. Germline V gene lookup returns CDR1 LNHDA and CDR2 SQIVND (reference sequence). The CDR3 protein is CASSPPLGETQYF. CDR3 bases: TGTGCCAGTAGTCCACCCCTTGGGGAGACCCAGTACTTC.

Only one count was recorded for this clone. This chain uses TRBV11-2 with TRBJ1-1, with a possible D match to TRBD1 (6 bases). The germline gives CDR1 SGHAT, CDR2 FQNNGV. CDR3 size: 16 residues. Trimming pared 5 bases from V and 1 base from J, leaving 17 bases between. The CDR3 spells CASSPYGGQQNTEAFF. The CDR3 region has the DNA TGTGCCAGCAGCCCATACGGCGGACAGCAGAACACTGAAGCTTTCTTT.

V usage is TRBV12-3 or TRBV12-4 and J usage is TRBJ1-1; 7 positions match TRBD1. There are 13 residues in the CDR3. After removal of 4 bases from V and 7 bases from J, the junction contained 6 bases not matched to a gene. The CDR3 reads CASSSGQVFEAFF. CDR3 nucleotides: TGTGCCAGCAGTTCTGGACAGGTCTTTGAAGCTTTCTTT.

This clone turned up a few times. The V and J genes are TRBV7-3 and TRBJ2-2; D not certain. CDR3 size: 14 residues. V was trimmed by 6 bases and J by 0 bases, leaving 8 bases between them. Germline assignment: CDR1 SGHTA and CDR2 FQGTGA. The CDR3 loop reads CASSDDPNTGELFF. CDR3 bases: TGTGCCAGCAGTGACGACCCGAACACCGGGGAGCTGTTTTTT.

V and J are TRBV3-1 (or the pseudogene TRBV3-2) and TRBJ2-7; D unresolved. The CDR3 sequence is 13 residues long. In germline, CDR1 is LGHDT, CDR2 YNNKEL (reference sequence). The V end lost 2 bases, the J end lost 3 bases, and 8 bases lay between the germline ends. CDR3 sequence (DNA): TGTGCCAGCAGCCAATCTATTGGCTACGAGCAGTACTTC. Translating it yields CASSQSIGYEQYF.

The chain couples TRBV27 to TRBJ2-7; tentatively, D is TRBD1 (6 bases). V lost 5 bases, J lost 8 bases, and 10 bases lay in between. Germline V CDR1 and CDR2: MNHEY, SMNVEV (reference sequence). The CDR3 length is 11 residues. CDR3 DNA: TGTGCCAGCAGTGAGGGGGACAAGCAGTACTTC. This gives the protein CASSEGDKQYF.

The V gene is TRBV4-1, the J gene TRBJ1-4, with D unclear. Germline assignment: CDR1 MGHRA and CDR2 YSYEKL. This CDR3 contains 17 residues. V lost 2 bases and J lost 8, with 21 bases in between. The CDR3 sequence is CASSQTPPNGWGEKLFF. The CDR3 DNA is TGCGCCAGCAGCCAAACCCCCCCTAACGGGTGGGGAGAAAAACTGTTTTTT.

The chain combines TRBV6-5 with TRBJ2-7; D may be TRBD1 (5 bases). CDR1 is MNHEY and CDR2 is SVGAGI in the germline V gene. The CDR3 length is 14 residues. V lost 7 bases and J 4 bases, leaving 17 bases between the germline ends. DNA of the CDR3: TGTGCCAGCAACCAGGGTACTGGGTGGTACGAGCAGTACTTC. Translating gives CASNQGTGWYEQYF.

The sample holds one count of this clone. The V call is TRBV18, the J call TRBJ1-2, with 7 bases lining up with TRBD1. The CDR3 runs to 14 residues. Losses at the gene ends were 5 bases for V and 3 bases for J; bases not matched to a gene: 6. Germline CDR1 and CDR2: KGHSH and LQKENI. For the CDR3, the DNA is TGTGCCAGCTCAGCGCCAGGGGGAGACTATGGCTACACCTTC. Translation gives CASSAPGGDYGYTF.

The CDR3 bases are TGTGCCACCAGGGAGACAGCCACAGATACGCAGTATTTT. Its translation: CATRETATDTQYF. The V gene is TRBV15, the J gene TRBJ2-3, with D possibly matching TRBD1 (5 bases). The CDR3 runs to 13 residues. Trimming pared 6 bases from V and 2 bases from J, leaving 9 bases between. Germline values: CDR1 LNHNV, CDR2 YYDKDF (reference sequence).

The chain links TRBV19 to TRBJ1-2; D gene ambiguous. CDR1 and CDR2 (germline): LNHDA, SQIVND (reference sequence). The CDR3 sequence is 15 residues long. V lost 0 bases to trimming and J lost 4 bases, with 12 bases between them. CDR3 sequence (DNA): TGTGCCAGTAGTATAGATCGCGAATTGAGCTATGGCTACACCTTC. Translated, it gives CASSIDRELSYGYTF.

This clone was counted once. The rearrangement uses TRBV29-1 and TRBJ1-1; 9 bases align to TRBD1. CDR1 is SQVTM and CDR2 is ANQGSEA in the germline V gene. The CDR3 sequence is 13 residues long. V lost 7 bases to trimming and J lost 1 base; unmatched junction nucleotides: 4. CDR3 sequence (DNA): TGCAGCGCCATGGACAGGGGGAACACTGAAGCTTTCTTT. This codes for CSAMDRGNTEAFF.

This sequence joins TRBV18 and TRBJ1-2, with D possibly matching TRBD1 (6 bases). The CDR3 loop spans 16 amino acids. CDR1 and CDR2 from the germline V gene are KGHSH and LQKENI. V lost 3 bases, J lost 6 bases, and 20 bases lay in between. This chain's CDR3 is CASSPVGTQGRNGYTF. The CDR3, as DNA: TGTGCCAGCTCACCCGTAGGAACGCAGGGGAGGAATGGCTACACCTTC. The whole variable domain, remainder taken from reference TRBV18 and TRBJ1-2, is NAGVMQNPRHLVRRRGQEARLRCSPMKGHSHVYWYRQLPEEGLKFMVYLQKENIIDESGMPKERFSAEFPKEGPSILRIQQVVRGDSAAYFCASSPVGTQGRNGYTFGSGTRLTVV.

This rearrangement joins TRBV19 to TRBJ1-3; no clear D gene. This CDR3 comprises 14 residues. Germline loops: CDR1 LNHDA, CDR2 SQIVND (reference sequence). Trimming took 5 bases from V and 1 from J, leaving 9 bases between them. The CDR3 protein is CASSSQRSGNTIYF. Written as DNA, the CDR3 is TGTGCCAGTAGTTCACAGAGATCTGGAAACACCATATATTTT. The full variable domain, rest sourced from reference TRBV19 and TRBJ1-3, is DGGITQSPKYLFRKEGQNVTLSCEQNLNHDAMYWYRQDPGQGLRLIYYSQIVNDFQKGDIAEGYSVSREKKESFPLTVTSAQKNPTAFYLCASSSQRSGNTIYFGEGSWLTVV.

The chain has TRBV7-9 and TRBJ1-4; 10 bases are shared with TRBD1. The CDR3 covers 15 residues. V lost 4 bases and J lost 7; bases outside the gene matches: 6. The germline CDR1 and CDR2 sequences are SEHNR and FQNEAQ (reference sequence). The CDR3, as DNA: TGTGCCAGCAGCTGGGGACAGGGGTTTTCTGAAAAACTGTTTTTT. It codes for CASSWGQGFSEKLFF.

This clone has more than one count but fewer than ten. The CDR3 DNA sequence: TGTGCCAGCAGCTATAGCGGGAGGGCGCAGTATTTT. Amino acid sequence: CASSYSGRAQYF. The V call is TRBV7-2, the J call TRBJ2-3, with TRBD2 identical over 11 bases. Germline lookup yields CDR1 SGHTA and CDR2 FQGNSA. V shed 4 bases and J 10 bases; nucleotides not matched to a gene: 1. CDR3 length: 12 amino acids.

The V and J genes are TRBV21-1 and TRBJ2-7; the table gives TRBD2 as D, unverified against the DNA. TRBV21-1 is flagged as a pseudogene. The CDR3 runs to 16 residues. The CDR3 sequence is CASSAWGTSGSYEQYF. The CDR3 DNA sequence: TGTGCCAGCAGCGCCTGGGGGACTAGCGGATCCTACGAGCAGTACTTC.

There are a few counts of this clone. CDR3 sequence (DNA): TGCAGAGTACGGACAAACACTGAAGCTTTCTTT. This sequence encodes CRVRTNTEAFF. J is TRBJ1-1 and V is TRBV20-1, with D possibly matching TRBD1 (5 bases). The CDR3 is 11 amino acids. Germline V CDR1 and CDR2: DFQATT, SNEGSKA (reference sequence).

V gene TRBV10-3 combines with J gene TRBJ2-3; D gene ambiguous. Trimming left V 3 bases short and J 1 base short, with 8 bases between. Germline CDR1 and CDR2: ENHRY and SYGVKD. The CDR3 runs 14 residues. CDR3 sequence reads: CAISDSAGTDTQYF. For the CDR3, the DNA is TGTGCCATCAGTGACTCCGCCGGCACAGATACGCAGTATTTT.

This clone came up once. The J gene is TRBJ2-7, the V gene TRBV3-1 (or the pseudogene TRBV3-2); D is possibly TRBD1 or TRBD2 (5 bases each). The CDR3 consists of 14 residues. With 5 bases removed from V and 4 bases from J, the gap between germline ends came to 15 bases. Germline CDR1 is LGHDT and CDR2 is YNNKEL (reference sequence). Here the CDR3 reads CASSSRRDLYEQYF. DNA of the CDR3: TGTGCCAGCAGCTCCCGCAGGGACCTATACGAGCAGTACTTC.

This clone showed up just a few times. The rearrangement uses TRBV24-1 and TRBJ2-5; D unresolved. The CDR3 has 12 residues. V was trimmed by 1 base and J by 5 bases, leaving 4 bases between them. CDR1 is KGHDR and CDR2 is SFDVKD in the germline V gene. The CDR3, as DNA: TGTGCCACCAGTGATTTTCGGGAGACCCAGTACTTC. Its protein is CATSDFRETQYF.